One and the same sample provided the 5 T cell receptor beta chains below, sequenced in a study of blood T cell repertoires in COVID-19. The assay was immunoSEQ multiplex PCR, and TCRdb's table has in-frame clones only and misses some. The sample has tens of thousands of clones, 85% to 90% seen once. Sequenced material: peripheral blood. The receptor source for this set is a man aged 70 or older with active COVID-19.

This clone was found once. The chain couples TRBV27 to TRBJ2-2, with 11 bases identical to TRBD2. Germline CDR1 reads MNHEY; CDR2 reads SMNVEV (reference sequence). Germline trimming cut 3 bases from V and 5 bases from J; bases unmatched to any gene: 8. This CDR3 has 17 amino acids. The CDR3 sequence: CASSLVTSGTYTGELFF. The CDR3 DNA is TGTGCCAGCAGTTTGGTGACTAGCGGGACCTATACCGGGGAGCTGTTTTTT.

The V and J genes are TRBV4-1 and TRBJ2-1, with 8 bases lining up with TRBD1. Germline trimming cut 6 bases from V and 5 bases from J; bases unmatched to any gene: 12. The V gene's germline CDR1 is MGHRA and CDR2 YSYEKL. This CDR3 spans 16 amino acids. CDR3 in DNA: TGCGCCAGCAGATTTTCCCGGACAGGGCCCAACAATGAGCAGTTCTTC. Translating gives CASRFSRTGPNNEQFF.

The chain links TRBV5-1 to TRBJ1-1, with D perhaps matching TRBD1 (5 bases). The CDR3 is 14 amino acids. V was cut by 2 bases and J by 5 bases, with 13 bases left in between. The germline V gene has CDR1 SGHRS and CDR2 YFSETQ. CDR3 loop: CASSFDGGSTEAFF. The CDR3 nucleotides read TGCGCCAGCAGCTTTGACGGGGGGAGTACTGAAGCTTTCTTT.

The CDR3 nucleotides read TGTGCCAGCAGCGCCGGACAGGGACAATACGAGCAGTACTTC. Translated, it gives CASSAGQGQYEQYF. The rearrangement joins TRBV7-2 to TRBJ2-7; 8 positions agree with TRBD1. V lost 5 bases, J lost 4 bases, and 7 bases stayed unmatched. CDR3 length equals 14 residues. Germline CDR1 SGHTA, CDR2 FQGNSA.

This chain links TRBV2 with TRBJ2-2, with D maybe TRBD1 (5 bases). Germline CDR1 reads SNHLY; CDR2 reads FYNNEI. V was pared by 6 bases and J by 0 bases, with 11 bases between. CDR3 length equals 15 residues. The CDR3 loop reads CASRSRTTNTGELFF. The CDR3 DNA is TGTGCCAGCAGATCGAGGACAACGAACACCGGGGAGCTGTTTTTT.